What follows are 6 T cell receptor beta chains derived from one specimen sequenced in a study of blood T cell repertoires in COVID-19. TCRdb's copy holds only in-frame clones and misses some; the assay was immunoSEQ multiplex PCR. Among around 37,000 clones, about nine tenths were seen once, and the ten largest hold less than 7%. Material: peripheral blood. The receptor source for this set is a woman aged 80 or older with acute or convalescent COVID-19.

The V call is TRBV2, the J call TRBJ2-3; D perhaps matches TRBD1 (5 bases). CDR3 length: 13 amino acids. Germline V gene data show CDR1 as SNHLY and CDR2 as FYNNEI. Trimming stripped 3 bases from V and 4 bases from J, with 8 bases between. In DNA form, the CDR3 reads TGTGCCAGCAGTGACCAGGGCGCAGATACGCAGTATTTT. Translation: CASSDQGADTQYF.

This clone has only one observation. This rearrangement joins TRBV6-5 to TRBJ1-2; D not resolved. The CDR3 is made up of 14 amino acids. V lost 7 bases, J lost 4 bases, and 16 bases lay in between. The germline V gene has CDR1 MNHEY and CDR2 SVGAGI. The CDR3 here is CASIPPGSSYGYTF. The DNA of the CDR3 is TGTGCCAGCATCCCCCCCGGGAGTAGCTATGGCTACACCTTC.

The V and J genes are TRBV29-1 and TRBJ1-2, with D possibly matching TRBD1 (6 bases). Germline V gene sequence: CDR1 SQVTM, CDR2 ANQGSEA. V was cut by 6 bases and J by 4 bases, with 18 bases left in between. This CDR3 comprises 14 residues. The CDR3 is CSVMADRASYGYTF. The DNA for the CDR3 is TGCAGCGTAATGGCGGACAGAGCCTCCTATGGCTACACCTTC.

The chain recombines TRBV23-1 with TRBJ2-2, with TRBD1 matching 8 bases. TRBV23-1 carries the ORF label, with uncertain function. The CDR3 loop spans 17 amino acids. The V and J ends lost 0 bases and 6 bases, in that order; junction bases with no gene match: 9. CDR3 sequence (DNA): TGCGCCAGCAGTCAATCGGGGCCTTTGGACAGGGCCGGGGAGCTGTTTTTT. This sequence encodes CASSQSGPLDRAGELFF.

The chain carries TRBV11-2 and TRBJ2-7; D not resolved. V was clipped by 1 base and J by 4 bases, with 14 bases between them. The germline V gene has CDR1 SGHAT and CDR2 FQNNGV. The CDR3 runs 15 residues. This chain's CDR3 is CASSLVADPGYEQYF. CDR3 DNA: TGTGCCAGCAGCTTAGTGGCCGATCCCGGGTACGAGCAGTACTTC.

V and J are TRBV9 and TRBJ1-4, with D maybe TRBD1 (5 bases). The V gene lost 4 bases and the J gene lost 0 bases, with 16 bases spanning the gap. The CDR3 consists of 17 residues. From germline, CDR1 is SGDLS and CDR2 YYNGEE. The CDR3 is CASSPRGPGATNEKLFF. The CDR3 DNA sequence: TGTGCCAGCAGCCCCCGGGGACCGGGGGCAACTAATGAAAAACTGTTTTTT.